This T cell receptor beta chain was documented in a study of lymphopenia after photon versus proton radiotherapy. Study results and limitations: After the lymphocyte nadir, photon-treated repertoires showed oligoclonal expansion, especially of CD8+ Temra cells. Better survival with proton therapy was suggested as possible, not demonstrated. Post-nadir TCR diversity decline inversely tracked overall survival among those who died.

Regarding this clone: Antigen: not known.

Assay: immunoSEQ multiplex PCR; the TCRdb copy retains only in-frame clones and omits some. The sample lists about 70,000 clones; under 95% were seen once. The specimen was peripheral blood, collected from a patient treated with photon-based radiotherapy. The source of this sequence is a woman aged 40 to 50 with cholangiocarcinoma.

CDR3 in DNA: TGTGCCAGTAGTATAGCGTCGGTGAACACTGAAGCTTTCTTT. This encodes CASSIASVNTEAFF. The chain employs TRBV19 and TRBJ1-1; no clear D gene. The CDR3 consists of 14 residues. Trimming removed 1 base at V and 0 bases at J, with 6 bases between. Per germline, CDR1 LNHDA and CDR2 SQIVND (reference sequence).